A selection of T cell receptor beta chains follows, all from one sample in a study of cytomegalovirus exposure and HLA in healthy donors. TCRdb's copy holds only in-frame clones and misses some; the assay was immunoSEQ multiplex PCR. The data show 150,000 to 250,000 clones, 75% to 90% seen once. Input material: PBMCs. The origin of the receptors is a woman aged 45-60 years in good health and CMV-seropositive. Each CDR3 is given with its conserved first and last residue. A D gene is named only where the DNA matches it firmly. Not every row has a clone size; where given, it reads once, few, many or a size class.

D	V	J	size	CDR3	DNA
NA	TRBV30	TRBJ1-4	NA	CAWSVSEKLFF	TGTGCCTGGAGTGTATCAGAAAAACTGTTTTTT
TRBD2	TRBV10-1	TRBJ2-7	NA	CASSRTSAYEQYF	TGCGCCAGCAGTCGGACTAGCGCCTACGAGCAGTACTTC
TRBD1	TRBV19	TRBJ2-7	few	CASSIAGGYEQYF	TGTGCCAGTAGTATAGCAGGGGGCTACGAGCAGTACTTC
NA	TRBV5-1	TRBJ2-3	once	CASSPVGADDTDTQYF	TGCGCCAGCAGCCCGGTAGGAGCGGATGACACAGATACGCAGTATTTT
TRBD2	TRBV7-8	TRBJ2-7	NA	CASSLKLAGNYEQYF	TGTGCCAGCAGCTTAAAACTAGCGGGAAATTACGAGCAGTACTTC
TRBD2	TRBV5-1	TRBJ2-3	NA	CASSLGTSGDTQYF	TGCGCCAGCAGCTTGGGGACTAGCGGGGATACGCAGTATTTT
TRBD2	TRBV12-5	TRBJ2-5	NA	CASASGGGETQYF	TGTGCTAGCGCTTCGGGGGGTGGCGAGACCCAGTACTTC
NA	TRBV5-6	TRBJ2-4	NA	CASSETGGYIQYF	TGTGCCAGCAGCGAGACAGGCGGGTACATTCAGTACTTC
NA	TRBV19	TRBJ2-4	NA	CASSIGDGTTQYF	TGTGCCAGTAGTATTGGGGACGGGACAACTCAGTACTTC
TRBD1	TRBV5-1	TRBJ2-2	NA	CASSSHPDRGNTGELFF	TGCGCCAGCAGTTCTCACCCCGACAGGGGAAACACCGGGGAGCTGTTTTTT
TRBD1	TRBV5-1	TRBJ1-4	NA	CASSWGGQGLEKLFF	TGCGCCAGCAGCTGGGGGGGACAGGGCCTCGAAAAACTGTTTTTT
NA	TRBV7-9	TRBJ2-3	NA	CASSLAWGPSTDTQYF	TGTGCCAGCAGCTTGGCTTGGGGGCCTAGCACAGATACGCAGTATTTT
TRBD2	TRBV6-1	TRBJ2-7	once	CASSGPGLAGGEQYF	TGTGCCAGCAGTGGACCGGGACTAGCGGGAGGCGAGCAGTACTTC
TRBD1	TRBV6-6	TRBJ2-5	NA	CASSNVGDRGQETQYF	TGTGCCAGCAGTAACGTAGGGGACAGGGGCCAAGAGACCCAGTACTTC
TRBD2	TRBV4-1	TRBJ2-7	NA	CASSQVNELAGTYEQYF	TGCGCCAGCAGCCAAGTGAATGAACTAGCGGGAACCTACGAGCAGTACTTC
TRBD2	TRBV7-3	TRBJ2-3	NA	CASSPGGVTDTQYF	TGTGCCAGCAGCCCTGGGGGGGTCACAGATACGCAGTATTTT
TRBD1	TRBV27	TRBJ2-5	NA	CASSPSRDRGQTQYF	TGTGCCAGCAGTCCTTCCCGGGACAGGGGCCAGACCCAGTACTTC
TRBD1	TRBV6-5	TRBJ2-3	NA	CASSYVNIQGGTQYF	TGTGCCAGCAGTTACGTAAACATACAGGGGGGAACGCAGTATTTT
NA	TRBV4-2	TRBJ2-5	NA	CASSQLTQGSSETQYF	TGTGCCAGCAGCCAACTCACACAGGGTTCGTCGGAGACCCAGTACTTC
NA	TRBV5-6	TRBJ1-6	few	CASSLARALDYNSPLHF	TGTGCCAGCAGCTTGGCCAGGGCATTAGACTATAATTCACCCCTCCACTTT
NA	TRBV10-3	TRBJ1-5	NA	CAISEVGQPQHF	TGTGCCATCAGTGAGGTCGGTCAGCCCCAGCATTTT
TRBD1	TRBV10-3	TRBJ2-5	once	CAISDAGGQETQYF	TGTGCCATCAGTGACGCAGGGGGCCAAGAGACCCAGTACTTC
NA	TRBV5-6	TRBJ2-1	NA	CASSLGGGPYNEQFF	TGTGCCAGCAGCTTGGGGGGAGGCCCCTACAATGAGCAGTTCTTC
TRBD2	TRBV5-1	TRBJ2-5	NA	CASSLDGRASETQYF	TGCGCCAGCAGCTTGGATGGGAGGGCCTCAGAGACCCAGTACTTC
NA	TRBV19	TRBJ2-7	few	CASSIQLGGSYEQYF	TGTGCCAGTAGTATACAGCTTGGCGGTTCCTACGAGCAGTACTTC
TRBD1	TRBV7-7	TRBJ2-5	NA	CASSFGQGWQETQYF	TGTGCCAGCAGTTTCGGACAGGGTTGGCAAGAGACCCAGTACTTC
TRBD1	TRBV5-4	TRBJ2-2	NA	CASSMTGGEVGETGELFF	TGTGCCAGCAGCATGACAGGGGGGGAGGTGGGTGAGACCGGGGAGCTGTTTTTT
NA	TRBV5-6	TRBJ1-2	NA	CASRIGGIGSYGYTF	TGTGCCAGCAGAATAGGGGGTATTGGGAGCTATGGCTACACCTTC
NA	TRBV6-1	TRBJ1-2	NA	CASEGVQPTKGYTF	TGTGCCAGCGAGGGGGTACAGCCAACAAAAGGCTACACCTTC
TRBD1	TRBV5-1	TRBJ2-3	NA	CASSQLTGGTDTQYF	TGCGCCAGCAGCCAACTGACAGGGGGCACAGATACGCAGTATTTT
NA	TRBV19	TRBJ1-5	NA	CASTHYLPGANQPQHF	TGTGCCAGTACCCACTATCTCCCAGGGGCCAATCAGCCCCAGCATTTT
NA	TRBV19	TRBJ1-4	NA	CASSIMTREKLFF	TGTGCCAGTAGTATAATGACCAGGGAAAAACTGTTTTTT